One sample yielded the 22 T cell receptor beta chains listed below, sequenced in a study of T cells in Graves' hyperthyroidism and ophthalmopathy. Amplification of TCR beta CDR3 regions was performed using RNA transcripts as template. The HTBI primer set served for first-round RT-PCR of the TCR CDR3. TCRdb reanalysed the multiplex PCR reads using MiXCR and keeps one entry per CDR3 protein. The table has about half a million distinct CDR3 sequences, around 21% seen once; the top ten hold around 27%. The sequencing input was blood. The origin of the receptors is a man between 18 and 29 years old with Graves' hyperthyroidism.

The CDR3 coding sequence is TGTGCCAGCAGTAATGAGGGCAGGGACCAATACTTC. This sequence encodes CASSNEGRDQYF. The V call is TRBV2, the J call TRBJ2-5; D may match TRBD1 or TRBD2 (5 bases each). V shed 5 bases and J shed 14 bases, with 18 bases lying between them. Germline CDR1 and CDR2: SNHLY and FYNNEI. There are 12 residues in the CDR3. Complete variable domain (other parts from reference TRBV2 and TRBJ2-5): EPEVTQTPSHQVTQMGQEVILRCVPISNHLYFYWYRQILGQKVEFLVSFYNNEISEKSEIFDDQFSVERPDGSNFTLKIRSTKLEDSAMYFCASSNEGRDQYFGPGTRLLVL.

At least ten counts were recorded for this clonotype. The chain recombines TRBV6-5 with TRBJ1-2; D is undetermined. Germline CDR1 is MNHEY and CDR2 is SVGAGI. This CDR3 comprises 14 residues. Trimming removed 10 bases at V and 7 bases at J, with 22 bases between. This CDR3 is CATGPRGLGGGYTF. The CDR3 DNA reads as TGTGCCACAGGCCCCAGAGGCCTCGGTGGTGGCTACACCTTC.

In this sample, this clonotype turned up many times. V gene TRBV19 combines with J gene TRBJ1-1; TRBD1 aligns across 7 bases. V was pared by 5 bases and J by 2 bases, with 8 bases of the junction left unmatched. This CDR3 spans 15 amino acids. Germline assignment: CDR1 LNHDA and CDR2 SQIVND (reference sequence). CDR3 nucleotides: TGTGCCAGTAGTGCGCTACAGGGGCTTAACACTGAAGCTTTCTTT. Its translation is CASSALQGLNTEAFF.

This chain uses TRBV19 with TRBJ1-1, with no clear D. Per the germline V gene, CDR1 is LNHDA and CDR2 is SQIVND (reference sequence). The CDR3 covers 16 residues. V lost 0 bases and J 0 bases, leaving 11 bases between the germline ends. The CDR3 DNA reads as TGTGCCAGTAGTATAGATCCCACCCGGATGAACACTGAAGCTTTCTTT. Its translation: CASSIDPTRMNTEAFF.

V is TRBV4-1 and J is TRBJ1-1; D remains unclear. The germline gives CDR1 MGHRA, CDR2 YSYEKL. Deletions cut 1 base from V and 3 bases from J, with 15 bases between. The CDR3 has 16 amino acids. The CDR3 DNA sequence: TGCGCCAGCAGCCAAGTAGTCGGCTTGTTCGACACTGAAGCTTTCTTT. Its translation is CASSQVVGLFDTEAFF.

This clonotype occurred many times. The chain uses TRBV15 and TRBJ1-1; D not certain. Germline-derived CDR1 and CDR2 are LNHNV and YYDKDF (reference sequence). The CDR3 loop spans 14 amino acids. V was clipped by 5 bases and J by 1 base, with 11 bases between them. The CDR3 region has the DNA TGTGCCACCAGCGCACGGGCCCAGAACACTGAAGCTTTCTTT. Encoded protein: CATSARAQNTEAFF.

This clonotype has at least ten counts. The chain carries TRBV10-3 and TRBJ1-1, with 10 bases lining up with TRBD1. Per germline, CDR1 ENHRY and CDR2 SYGVKD. The junction had 3 bases not matched to a gene; V was cut back by 6 bases and J by 2 bases. This CDR3 has 14 residues. CDR3 DNA: TGTGCCATCAGGGGACAGGGGTTTAACACTGAAGCTTTCTTT. It encodes CAIRGQGFNTEAFF.

There are many counts of this clonotype. The rearrangement uses TRBV27 and TRBJ2-5; 7 bases align to TRBD2. J gave up 0 bases and V 1 base, and 2 bases lay outside the gene matches. The CDR3 has 15 residues. Per germline, CDR1 MNHEY and CDR2 SMNVEV (reference sequence). This CDR3 is CASSLWRGYQETQYF. CDR3 nucleotides: TGTGCCAGCAGTTTATGGCGGGGGTACCAAGAGACCCAGTACTTC.

This clonotype was found a few times. CDR3 sequence: CASSEVGRHGGANVLTF. In DNA, the CDR3 is TGTGCCAGCAGTGAAGTGGGGAGACACGGTGGGGCCAACGTCCTGACTTTC. This chain connects TRBV6-1 to TRBJ2-6, with D possibly being TRBD2 (5 bases). The V gene's germline CDR1 is MNHNS and CDR2 SASEGT. V lost 1 base and J lost 3, with 13 bases in between. This CDR3 has 17 residues.

This clonotype occurred many times. The rearrangement links TRBV28 to TRBJ1-1; maybe TRBD1 (6 bases). This CDR3 is built from 12 residues. Germline loops: CDR1 MDHEN, CDR2 SYDVKM. V lost 7 bases and J 6 bases, leaving 12 bases between the germline ends. The CDR3 loop reads CASITQGPEAFF. The DNA for the CDR3 is TGTGCCAGCATCACACAGGGCCCTGAAGCTTTCTTT.

This clonotype was counted at least ten times. This chain uses TRBV9 with TRBJ2-5, with TRBD1 matching over 8 bases. Germline CDR1 reads SGDLS; CDR2 reads YYNGEE. With 3 bases clipped from V and 2 bases from J, the junction kept 3 bases outside the gene matches. The CDR3 totals 14 residues. DNA of the CDR3: TGTGCCAGCAGCGCGCACAGGGGGCAAGAGACCCAGTACTTC. This translates into CASSAHRGQETQYF.

In this sample, this clonotype turned up many times. This rearrangement joins TRBV12-3 or TRBV12-4 to TRBJ1-2, with D possibly TRBD1 on 6 matching bases. The germline V and J ends were trimmed by 1 base and 6 bases, with 15 bases remaining between them. This CDR3 is 15 amino acids long. CDR3 loop: CASSLGHGQSDGYTF. CDR3 nucleotide sequence: TGTGCCAGCAGTTTAGGTCACGGACAGTCAGATGGCTACACCTTC.

The chain is built from TRBV27 and TRBJ1-6; perhaps TRBD1 as D (6 bases). CDR3 size: 17 residues. From germline, CDR1 is MNHEY and CDR2 SMNVEV (reference sequence). V gave up 0 bases and J gave up 8 bases, with 17 bases separating them. CDR3 region: CASSLSLGQKIHSPLHF. Written as DNA, the CDR3 is TGTGCCAGCAGTTTATCCCTCGGACAGAAGATTCATTCACCCCTCCACTTT.

This rearrangement joins TRBV15 to TRBJ1-1, with 7 bases identical to TRBD1. Trimming took 6 bases from V and 7 from J; bases not matched to a gene: 11. The CDR3 extends over 14 amino acids. Germline V gene data show CDR1 as LNHNV and CDR2 as YYDKDF (reference sequence). CDR3 loop: CATRPEGAGGEAFF. CDR3 DNA sequence: TGTGCCACCAGACCTGAGGGGGCGGGGGGTGAAGCTTTCTTT.

The chain uses TRBV5-4 and TRBJ1-1; D is undetermined. Between the trimmed V and J ends, which lost 0 bases and 0 bases, there was a span of 9 bases. Germline V lookup: CDR1 SGHNT, CDR2 YYREEE (reference sequence). This CDR3 comprises 15 residues. The DNA for the CDR3 is TGTGCCAGCAGCTTGGACCCGAGCTTGAACACTGAAGCTTTCTTT. This sequence encodes CASSLDPSLNTEAFF.

Many counts were recorded for this clonotype. The rearrangement joins TRBV12-3 or TRBV12-4 to TRBJ1-1, with D hard to call. This CDR3 comprises 14 residues. Trimming took 3 bases from V and 1 from J, leaving 9 bases between them. The chain's CDR3 is CASSLYGPNTEAFF. The CDR3, as DNA: TGTGCCAGCAGTTTGTACGGGCCGAACACTGAAGCTTTCTTT.

This clonotype was recorded at least ten times. The chain has TRBV7-4 and TRBJ1-1; no clear D. With 3 bases removed from V and 5 bases from J, the gap between germline ends came to 16 bases. The CDR3 runs 15 residues. Looked up from germline, CDR1 is SGHVT and CDR2 is SQSDAQ. Written as DNA, the CDR3 is TGTGCCAGCAGCTTCGGGCGGTGGGAAAAGACTGAAGCTTTCTTT. Translation gives CASSFGRWEKTEAFF. Full variable domain (outside the CDR3, taken from reference TRBV7-4 and TRBJ1-1): GAGVSQSPRYKVAKRGRDVALRCDSISGHVTLYWYRQTLGQGSEVLTYSQSDAQRDKSGRPSGRFSAERPERSVSTLKIQRTEQGDSAVYLCASSFGRWEKTEAFFGQGTRLTVV.

The CDR3 DNA follows: TGTGCCAGCAGTGAGACGGGGGACATTGATCAGCCCCAGCATTTT. It translates to CASSETGDIDQPQHF. V is TRBV6-1 and J is TRBJ1-5; TRBD1 is a possible D gene (6 bases). The CDR3 contains 15 residues. CDR1 and CDR2 (germline): MNHNS, SASEGT. V was shortened by 3 bases and J by 5 bases, with 14 bases between the two germline ends.

In this sample, this clonotype turned up many times. This chain connects TRBV24-1 to TRBJ2-5; no definite D call. Germline V gives CDR1 KGHDR, CDR2 SFDVKD. The V end lost 3 bases, the J end lost 4 bases, and 5 bases lay between the germline ends. The CDR3 consists of 12 residues. The CDR3 nucleotides read TGTGCCACCAGTGATCGGACAGAGACCCAGTACTTC. Translated: CATSDRTETQYF.

This chain connects TRBV7-9 to TRBJ1-6; 10 positions agree with TRBD1. The CDR3 runs 17 residues. Germline V gene sequence: CDR1 SEHNR, CDR2 FQNEAQ (reference sequence). V dropped 5 bases and J dropped 5; count of bases not matched to a gene: 9. The chain's CDR3 is CASSPSTGGRDNSPLHF. CDR3 nucleotides: TGTGCCAGCAGCCCTTCGACAGGGGGCCGGGATAATTCACCCCTCCACTTT.

This clonotype was seen repeatedly, ten times or more. The DNA of the CDR3 is TGTGCCAGCAGCGTAGCTACAGGGAGGTCTGGAAACACCATATATTTT. As protein: CASSVATGRSGNTIYF. The chain combines TRBV9 with TRBJ1-3, with D possibly matching TRBD1 (6 bases). Germline assignment: CDR1 SGDLS and CDR2 YYNGEE. The ends were cut back, 0 bases at V and 1 base at J, with 11 bases in the middle. The CDR3 contains 16 residues.

There are many counts of this clonotype. The chain combines TRBV12-3 or TRBV12-4 with TRBJ1-2; TRBD1 aligns across 7 bases. V dropped 4 bases and J dropped 8; count of bases not matched to a gene: 10. The CDR3 extends over 14 amino acids. The CDR3 sequence is CASSYSRTGLGYTF. In DNA form, the CDR3 reads TGTGCCAGCAGTTACTCCCGGACAGGTCTGGGCTACACCTTC.